This note documents a single T cell receptor (beta chain) sequence. The target antigen is unknown. Unique molecular identifiers were incorporated when the TCRbeta library was constructed. Each CDR3 protein is one row after TCRdb ran MiXCR on the PCR reads. The data hold just over 950,000 distinct CDR3 sequences, with less than 30% observed a single time. This record belongs to a study of T-cell reconstitution after alpha-beta-depleted transplantation in children. Findings and caveats of the study: Elevated TCRbeta diversity at day 60 was traced, in some patients, to surviving recipient T cells and thymic progenitors. T-cell numbers and diversity one year post-transplant derived largely from freshly generated T cells. Several hundred graft clones that had expanded were reportedly the source of alpha-beta T cells about two months after transplant.

The CDR3 spans 16 residues. J lost 10 bases, V lost 6 bases, and 17 bases had no gene match. The TCR originated in a boy younger than two who had a stem cell transplant for SCID, so the T cells may come from the graft donor. The input for sequencing was PBMCs, mostly from graft donor cells, taken 360 days after TCRalphabeta/CD19-depleted stem cell transplant. The chain employs TRBV12-3 or TRBV12-4 and TRBJ1-4, with 7 bases fitting TRBD1. CDR3 protein: CASSQGGEGPRGKLFF. In DNA, the CDR3 is TGTGCCAGCAGCCAAGGGGGCGAGGGGCCGAGGGGAAAACTGTTTTTT.